Each of the 17 T cell receptor beta chains below was sequenced from the same sample in a study of control samples from healthy donors and cancer patients. TCRdb's table, derived via immunoSEQ multiplex PCR, lists solely in-frame clones and lacks some. The table lists roughly 140,000 clones, 75% to 90% of them singletons, with about 4.9% in the top ten. The material sequenced was blood. The source is a man aged 25 to 45 in good health.

This sequence joins TRBV11-2 and TRBJ1-2; TRBD1 matches at 8 bases. This CDR3 comprises 14 residues. Germline V CDR1 and CDR2: SGHAT, FQNNGV. The V segment lost 4 bases and the J segment 6 bases; nucleotides outside the gene matches: 7. The CDR3 nucleotides read TGTGCCAGCAGCTCCGTCGCCAGGGGGCATGGCTACACCTTC. Protein sequence: CASSSVARGHGYTF.

V usage is TRBV7-3 and J usage is TRBJ2-1; D not resolved. V was trimmed by 5 bases and J by 8 bases, leaving 13 bases between them. CDR1 and CDR2 from the germline V gene are SGHTA and FQGTGA. The CDR3 is 13 residues long. The CDR3 nucleotides read TGTGCCAGCAGCCTAATCGAGTCCCATGAGCAGTTCTTC. The encoded protein is CASSLIESHEQFF.

CDR3 in amino acids: CASSPGLAGESGETQYF. The CDR3 DNA reads TGTGCCAGCAGCCCCGGACTAGCGGGGGAGTCGGGAGAGACCCAGTACTTC. The rearrangement joins TRBV4-2 to TRBJ2-5; 13 positions agree with TRBD2. Per the germline V gene, CDR1 is LGHNA and CDR2 is YNFKEQ. Trimming at V came to 4 bases and at J to 4 bases, leaving 9 bases not matched to a gene. The length of the CDR3 is 17 residues.

The chain couples TRBV6-9 to TRBJ2-7; D possibly corresponds to TRBD2 (6 bases). The CDR3 contains 13 residues. V shed 10 bases and J shed 1 base, with 14 bases lying between them. Germline V gene sequence: CDR1 MNHGY, CDR2 SVAAGI. The DNA for the CDR3 is TGTGCCACCGCGGGAAAAGGGTCCTACGAGCAGTACTTC. It specifies CATAGKGSYEQYF.

V and J are TRBV5-1 and TRBJ2-7, with unresolved D. CDR1 and CDR2 (germline): SGHRS, YFSETQ. The CDR3 has 13 amino acids. Trimming removed 5 bases at V and 5 bases at J, with 14 bases between. The CDR3 reads CASRSVTVDEQYF. The CDR3 nucleotides read TGCGCCAGCAGGTCCGTCACGGTTGACGAGCAGTACTTC. Based on the CDR3 plus reference TRBV5-1 and TRBJ2-7, the full variable domain is KAGVTQTPRYLIKTRGQQVTLSCSPISGHRSVSWYQQTPGQGLQFLFEYFSETQRNKGNFPGRFSGRQFSNSRSEMNVSTLELGDSALYLCASRSVTVDEQYFGPGTRLTVT.

The CDR3 sequence is CASSQQLTSGANVLTF. The CDR3 bases are TGCGCCAGCAGCCAGCAGCTTACCTCTGGGGCCAACGTCCTGACTTTC. The chain carries TRBV4-3 and TRBJ2-6, with D unclear. V was shortened by 3 bases and J by 0 bases, with 9 bases between the two germline ends. CDR1 is LGHNA and CDR2 is YSLEER in the germline V gene. This CDR3 is 16 amino acids long.

The gene calls are TRBV7-8 and TRBJ2-7, with 10 bases matching TRBD1. V lost 1 base to trimming and J lost 4 bases; unmatched junction nucleotides: 4. Germline V gene data show CDR1 as SGHVS and CDR2 as FQNEAQ. This CDR3 comprises 15 residues. CDR3 DNA sequence: TGTGCCAGCAGCTTAGTGGGACAGGGGAATTACGAGCAGTACTTC. Translated: CASSLVGQGNYEQYF. Full variable domain (remainder filled in from reference TRBV7-8 and TRBJ2-7): GAGVSQSPRYKVAKRGQDVALRCDPISGHVSLFWYQQALGQGPEFLTYFQNEAQLDKSGLPSDRFFAERPEGSVSTLKIQRTQQEDSAVYLCASSLVGQGNYEQYFGPGTRLTVT.

V and J are TRBV29-1 and TRBJ1-2; 7 nucleotides match TRBD1. CDR1 is SQVTM and CDR2 is ANQGSEA in the germline V gene. The CDR3 is made up of 14 amino acids. Losses at the gene ends were 5 bases for V and 4 bases for J; bases not matched to a gene: 10. The CDR3 nucleotides are TGCAGCGTTACCACGGCAGGGACAGCCTATGGCTACACCTTC. Protein: CSVTTAGTAYGYTF.

This chain connects TRBV11-2 to TRBJ2-7; D remains ambiguous. With 5 bases removed from V and 1 base from J, the gap between germline ends came to 12 bases. The CDR3 is made up of 14 amino acids. In germline, CDR1 is SGHAT, CDR2 FQNNGV. This chain's CDR3 is CASSPVVWSYEQYF. The CDR3 region has the DNA TGTGCCAGCAGCCCCGTCGTGTGGTCCTACGAGCAGTACTTC.

The chain links TRBV27 to TRBJ2-7; possible D gene TRBD1, 6 bases. The germline gives CDR1 MNHEY, CDR2 SMNVEV (reference sequence). This CDR3 has 15 amino acids. V was pared by 5 bases and J by 0 bases, with 14 bases between. CDR3 sequence (DNA): TGTGCCAGCAGTACTTGGACAGAGAGCTCCTACGAGCAGTACTTC. Protein sequence: CASSTWTESSYEQYF.

V is TRBV5-4 and J is TRBJ1-1, with D possibly matching TRBD1 (5 bases). Germline CDR1 reads SGHNT; CDR2 reads YYREEE (reference sequence). The CDR3 is made up of 15 amino acids. V lost 0 bases, J lost 2 bases, and 11 bases lay in between. For the CDR3, the DNA is TGTGCCAGCAGCTTGGCCGGCAGGGCAAACACTGAAGCTTTCTTT. As protein: CASSLAGRANTEAFF.

In this sample, this clone turned up a few times. This chain uses TRBV5-6 with TRBJ2-3, with D possibly matching TRBD2 (6 bases). The length of the CDR3 is 15 residues. V dropped 4 bases and J dropped 0 bases, with 12 bases sitting between them. From germline, CDR1 is SGHDT and CDR2 YYEEEE. The CDR3 loop reads CASSTGTFSTDTQYF. CDR3 coding DNA: TGTGCCAGCAGCACCGGGACTTTTAGCACAGATACGCAGTATTTT.

V is TRBV6-2 or TRBV6-3 and J is TRBJ2-1; D gene ambiguous. This CDR3 spans 12 amino acids. Trimming took 2 bases from V and 14 from J, leaving 13 bases between them. The germline V gene has CDR1 MNHEY and CDR2 SVGEGT. DNA for the CDR3: TGTGCCAGCAGTTACGGCAGCCGTAGTAAGTTCTTC. Its protein is CASSYGSRSKFF.

This chain connects TRBV7-2 to TRBJ2-3; 7 bases map to TRBD1. CDR3 size: 16 residues. Germline CDR1 and CDR2: SGHTA and FQGNSA. With V trimmed by 2 bases and J by 2 bases, 7 bases remained unmatched. CDR3 DNA: TGTGCCAGCAGCTTAAACGGGGACAGAAACACAGATACGCAGTATTTT. It codes for CASSLNGDRNTDTQYF.

This rearrangement joins TRBV2 to TRBJ2-2, with D perhaps assigned TRBD1 or TRBD2 (7 bases each). Germline V CDR1 and CDR2: SNHLY, FYNNEI. V was shortened by 6 bases and J by 4 bases, with 15 bases between the two germline ends. The CDR3 sequence is 15 residues long. For the CDR3, the DNA is TGTGCCAGCAGGGGAGGGGCAGGGGGCACCGGGGAGCTGTTTTTT. This codes for CASRGGAGGTGELFF.

This chain joins TRBV5-1 and TRBJ2-7; no clear D. This CDR3 spans 13 amino acids. CDR1 is SGHRS, CDR2 YFSETQ, per germline. V gave up 0 bases and J gave up 6 bases, with 10 bases separating them. The CDR3 DNA follows: TGCGCCAGCAGCTTGGGTAGTGTCTCCGAGCAGTACTTC. Its protein is CASSLGSVSEQYF.

The V call is TRBV5-1, the J call TRBJ2-5, with TRBD2 matching 9 bases. This CDR3 has 18 amino acids. After removal of 0 bases from V and 1 base from J, the junction contained 10 bases not matched to a gene. The V gene's germline CDR1 is SGHRS and CDR2 YFSETQ. CDR3 protein: CASSLVPHGRGGQETQYF. CDR3 in DNA: TGCGCCAGCAGCTTGGTTCCTCATGGGCGGGGGGGCCAAGAGACCCAGTACTTC.